Presented here are 10 T cell receptor beta chains from one specimen sequenced in a study of vaccination and CD4 T cells after COVID-19 (dated 2022 in TCRdb). The treatment or condition label of this sample denotes: roughly 11-day PBMC culture with coronavirus spike peptide pools or control peptides (ViraFEST assay). Library creation used PCR. Sequenced on an Illumina iSeq 100. At the Johns Hopkins FTIC core, DNA from the cultured CD4+ T cells underwent TCR sequencing with the Oncomine TCR Beta short-read assay. TCRdb trimmed the raw reads at Q25, called clones with MiXCR and kept productive beta chains. CDR3 protein sequences are deduplicated, and each keeps its most common genes and DNA. In all, the sample holds about 11,000 distinct CDR3 sequences, and less than 35% of those were seen once. Around 14% of the sample is taken by the ten largest. Which antigens these TCRs recognize remains unknown.

The input for sequencing was CD4+ T cells from blood, cultured in vitro, taken after SARS-CoV-2 vaccination. The receptors were gathered from a human donor who had recovered from COVID-19.

This sequence joins TRBV6-2 or TRBV6-3 and TRBJ2-3, with 7 bases matching TRBD2. CDR3 length equals 15 residues. CDR1 MNHEY and CDR2 SVGEGT come from the germline V gene. Trimming cost V 4 bases and J 3 bases; bases outside gene matches: 7. CDR3 sequence: CASSLGGPGTDTQYF. CDR3 sequence (DNA): TGTGCCAGCAGTTTGGGAGGGCCCGGGACAGATACGCAGTATTTT.

The chain links TRBV6-5 to TRBJ2-7, with 9 bases fitting TRBD2. J was trimmed by 6 bases and V by 4 bases; bases with no gene match: 13. Germline lookup yields CDR1 MNHEY and CDR2 SVGAGI. CDR3 size: 16 residues. In DNA form, the CDR3 reads TGTGCCAGCAGTTCCCCTCAAGGGGCGGGAGGGCTCGAGCAGTACTTC. This sequence encodes CASSSPQGAGGLEQYF.

The J gene is TRBJ2-7, the V gene TRBV6-2 or TRBV6-3; D not resolved. The length of the CDR3 is 13 residues. The germline CDR1 and CDR2 sequences are MNHEY and SVGEGT. V was shortened by 4 bases and J by 4 bases, with 11 bases between the two germline ends. The CDR3 is CASSFLSVYEQYF. CDR3 coding DNA: TGTGCCAGCAGTTTCCTTAGTGTTTACGAGCAGTACTTC.

This clonotype was recorded a few times. V is TRBV6-2 or TRBV6-3 and J is TRBJ1-2; D unclear. CDR3 length equals 13 residues. Trimming cost V 6 bases and J 3 bases, with 11 bases left between them. CDR1 and CDR2 (germline): MNHEY, SVGEGT. This CDR3 reads CASRQSSHYGYTF. The CDR3 bases are TGTGCCAGCAGACAGTCAAGTCACTATGGCTACACCTTC.

This clonotype was recorded a few times. The CDR3 DNA reads TGTGCCAGCAGTTCAGTCGCGCCTCAAAATCAGCCCCAGCATTTT. Amino acids: CASSSVAPQNQPQHF. This chain links TRBV6-2 or TRBV6-3 with TRBJ1-5; D not certain. V gave up 4 bases and J gave up 4 bases, with 14 bases separating them. The CDR3 length is 15 residues. Germline CDR1 and CDR2: MNHEY and SVGEGT.

The chain combines TRBV5-1 with TRBJ1-1; 7 positions match TRBD1. V dropped 0 bases and J dropped 4; count of bases not matched to a gene: 3. The germline CDR1 and CDR2 sequences are SGHRS and YFSETQ. The length of the CDR3 is 14 residues. The CDR3 region has the DNA TGCGCCAGCAGCTTGGGCAGGGGGAGCACTGAAGCTTTCTTT. It is translated as CASSLGRGSTEAFF.

This chain uses TRBV6-5 with TRBJ2-5; D unclear. Germline CDR1 reads MNHEY; CDR2 reads SVGAGI. The length of the CDR3 is 13 residues. V was trimmed by 2 bases and J by 4 bases, leaving 8 bases between them. The CDR3 DNA follows: TGTGCCAGCAGTTACGGGTTCGGAGAGACCCAGTACTTC. It specifies CASSYGFGETQYF.

This chain joins TRBV5-1 and TRBJ2-5; tentatively, D is TRBD2 (6 bases). The V end was cut by 4 bases, the J end by 5 bases, with 21 bases between. The CDR3 has 16 residues. Germline V CDR1 and CDR2: SGHRS, YFSETQ. The DNA of the CDR3 is TGCGCCAGCAGCCTATTGCCCCGGGACTCAAGGGAGACCCAGTACTTC. It encodes CASSLLPRDSRETQYF.

The genes are TRBV30 and TRBJ2-3; TRBD2 matches at 13 bases. The germline V gene has CDR1 GTSNPN and CDR2 SVGIG (reference sequence). The CDR3 spans 16 residues. The V and J ends lost 5 bases and 0 bases, in that order; junction bases with no gene match: 5. CDR3 loop: CAWGKGLAGSTDTQYF. The CDR3 region has the DNA TGTGCCTGGGGAAAGGGACTAGCGGGAAGCACAGATACGCAGTATTTT.

This clonotype was picked up a small number of times. The V call is TRBV7-6, the J call TRBJ2-1; D call uncertain. In germline, CDR1 is SGHVS, CDR2 FNYEAQ. V lost 2 bases to trimming and J lost 10 bases, with 9 bases between them. There are 12 residues in the CDR3. DNA for the CDR3: TGTGCCAGCAGCTTACGACGGCAGGAGCAGTTCTTC. Translated, it gives CASSLRRQEQFF.